The T cell receptor beta chain under discussion was sequenced for a study of cytomegalovirus exposure and HLA in healthy donors. Study observations and caveats: A later analysis reportedly found fewer N-insertions in an Asian-associated ancestry cluster than the roughly 670-donor mean. Sequencing likely caused a cluster of highly shared sequence variants.

Trimming took off 2 bases at V and 4 bases at J, with 10 bases between the two ends. The CDR3 contains 14 residues. The germline V gene has CDR1 SGHRS and CDR2 YFSETQ. As to this clone: Its matching antigen is unknown.

In the PCR, 60 Vbeta and 13 Jbeta primers were used. Source study methods: Some 12 million shared chains were among the approximately 87 million unique TCR beta chains that a later analysis counted. The assay was immunoSEQ multiplex PCR, and TCRdb's table has in-frame clones only and misses some. D and trimming come from the DNA, and the V and J calls and clone size come from that table. The sample yields fewer than 250,000 clones, approximately 78% seen once. The chain employs TRBV5-1 and TRBJ2-1; D gene ambiguous. What was sequenced was PBMCs. The TCR comes from a woman aged 30 to 39 in good health and CMV-seropositive. In DNA form, the CDR3 reads TGCGCCAGCAGCTTCATGACGGGTTACAATGAGCAGTTCTTC. Translated, it gives CASSFMTGYNEQFF.